This TCR beta chain was observed in a study of blood T cell repertoires in COVID-19. From germline, CDR1 is MNHEY and CDR2 SMNVEV (reference sequence). The CDR3 has 18 residues. After removal of 5 bases from V and 4 bases from J, the junction contained 20 bases not matched to a gene. The table came from immunoSEQ multiplex PCR; TCRdb's copy has only in-frame clones and leaves some out. The sample records some 250,000 clones, under 85% being singletons. The sequencing input was peripheral blood. This rearrangement joins TRBV27 to TRBJ2-7, with 7 bases fitting TRBD1. The origin of this receptor is a man younger than 40 who had recovered from COVID-19. The CDR3 spells CASSLTGDPGLMKYEQYF. The DNA for the CDR3 is TGTGCCAGCAGTCTCACAGGGGACCCCGGTTTGATGAAGTACGAGCAGTACTTC.